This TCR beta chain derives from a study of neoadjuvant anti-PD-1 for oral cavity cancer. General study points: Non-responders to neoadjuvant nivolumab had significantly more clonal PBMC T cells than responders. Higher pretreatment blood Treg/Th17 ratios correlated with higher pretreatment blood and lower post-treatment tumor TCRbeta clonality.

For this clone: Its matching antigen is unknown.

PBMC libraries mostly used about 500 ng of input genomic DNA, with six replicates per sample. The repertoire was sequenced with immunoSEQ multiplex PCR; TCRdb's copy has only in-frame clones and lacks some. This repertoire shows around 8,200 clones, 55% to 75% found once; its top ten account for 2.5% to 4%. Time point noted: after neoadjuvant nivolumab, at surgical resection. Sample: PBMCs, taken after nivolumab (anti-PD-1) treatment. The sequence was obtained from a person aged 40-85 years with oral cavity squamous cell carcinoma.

The DNA for the CDR3 is TGTGCCAGCTCTAAATCGGGGGGCTATGGCTACACCTTC. Protein: CASSKSGGYGYTF. The chain has TRBV6-6 and TRBJ1-2; possible D gene TRBD1, 5 bases. Germline V gene lookup returns CDR1 MNHNY and CDR2 SVGAGI (reference sequence). The CDR3 loop spans 13 amino acids. The V and J ends lost 8 bases and 4 bases respectively, with 14 bases between them.